One T cell receptor (beta chain) is described in this entry. Its specificity is unknown. The PCR employed 60 Vbeta primers together with 13 Jbeta primers. Method: immunoSEQ multiplex PCR; TCRdb's copy keeps in-frame clones and lacks some. The sample has 53,000 or so clones; 70% to 75% are singletons. This sample was taken from a study of cytomegalovirus exposure and HLA in healthy donors. The study's findings and limits: Analyses of presence and absence presupposed an approximately uniform sequencing depth across donors.

This clonotype was sampled from a man under 40 in good health and CMV-seropositive. Sequencing was done on a sample of PBMCs.

The CDR3 DNA sequence: TGTGCCAGCAGCGTAGATGGGACAGGAGACAATGAGCAGTTCTTC. Residues: CASSVDGTGDNEQFF. This chain links TRBV9 with TRBJ2-1; TRBD1 matches at 8 bases. This CDR3 has 15 residues. CDR1 SGDLS and CDR2 YYNGEE come from the germline V gene. Trimming took 0 bases from V and 5 from J; bases not matched to a gene: 4. Variable domain in full (rest from reference TRBV9 and TRBJ2-1): DSGVTQTPKHLITATGQRVTLRCSPRSGDLSVYWYQQSLDQGLQFLIQYYNGEERAKGNILERFSAQQFPDLHSELNLSSLELGDSALYFCASSVDGTGDNEQFFGPGTRLTVL.